The T cell receptor beta chain described here comes from a study of graft-versus-host responses after intestinal transplantation. V was shortened by 7 bases and J by 6 bases, with 8 bases between the two germline ends. CDR3 length: 11 residues. Germline CDR1 is ENHRY and CDR2 is SYGVKD. Sequencing was performed with immunoSEQ multiplex PCR; in TCRdb, only in-frame clones are kept and a portion is missing. The table includes about 130,000 clones, roughly 91% detected once. Turning to this clone: Its antigen is undetermined.

V usage is TRBV10-3 and J usage is TRBJ2-3; D is ambiguous. The material sequenced was unstimulated CD4+ T cells sorted from spleen or lymph node cells, taken before intestinal transplant. The receptor was derived from a human donor who received an intestinal transplant. The CDR3 spells CAIMSVDTQYF. The CDR3 DNA follows: TGTGCCATCATGTCAGTTGATACGCAGTATTTT.